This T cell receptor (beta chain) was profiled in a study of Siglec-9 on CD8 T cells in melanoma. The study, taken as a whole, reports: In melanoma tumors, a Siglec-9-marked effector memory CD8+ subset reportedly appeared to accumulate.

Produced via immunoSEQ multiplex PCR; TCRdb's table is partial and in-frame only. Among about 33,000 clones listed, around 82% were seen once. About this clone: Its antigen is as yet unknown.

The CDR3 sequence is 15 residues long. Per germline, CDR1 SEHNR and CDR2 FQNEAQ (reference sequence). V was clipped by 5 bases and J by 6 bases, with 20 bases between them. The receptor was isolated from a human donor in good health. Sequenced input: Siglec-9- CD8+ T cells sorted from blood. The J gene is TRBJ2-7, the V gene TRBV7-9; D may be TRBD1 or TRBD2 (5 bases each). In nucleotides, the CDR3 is TGTGCCAGCAGCCCGCCGGGACCCTCGAGCACCGAGCAGTACTTC. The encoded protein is CASSPPGPSSTEQYF.